What follows are 10 T cell receptor beta chains derived from one specimen sequenced in a study of blood T cells in healthy people across ages (dated by TCRdb to the mid-2010s). The protocol used for the library was 5' RACE. Sequencing took place on an Illumina HiSeq 2500. A second PCR of about 7 to 12 cycles was performed with a sample-barcoded 5' primer and a J-beta primer mix. Through fastp at Q25 and MiXCR, TCRdb rebuilt clones from the public reads, retaining in-frame beta chains. Rows with one shared CDR3 protein collapse into an entry with the most common genes and DNA. The sample has under 700,000 distinct CDR3 sequences on record, about 25% of them singletons. Approximately 8.7% of the sample is taken by the ten largest. These same records also appear under a second study, on T cells of mothers and their children.

Material for sequencing was blood. The receptors were sampled from a boy between 10 and 17 years old in good health.

This clonotype appeared a few times. The rearrangement links TRBV6-2 or TRBV6-3 to TRBJ2-5; 7 bases fit TRBD2. Gene TRBJ2-7 matches the end of the DNA better, so the J call may be wrong. The CDR3 loop spans 15 amino acids. Per germline, CDR1 MNHEY and CDR2 SVGEGT. The chain's CDR3 is CASRGERSLGHEQYF. The CDR3, as DNA: TGTGCCAGCCGGGGGGAGAGAAGCCTAGGACACGAGCAGTACTTC.

Note on this clonotype: A junction end diverges from the germline sequence, so it may reflect a read error. The chain links TRBV4-3 to TRBJ2-2; D is unclear. The length of the CDR3 is 15 residues. Germline V gene sequence: CDR1 LGHNA, CDR2 YSLEER. CDR3 DNA sequence: TGCGCCAACAGCCAAGAATTGTCGAACACCGGGGAGCTGTTTTTT. It is translated as CANSQELSNTGELFF.

The V call is TRBV20-1, the J call TRBJ1-2; D is unresolved. Deletions cut 3 bases from V and 7 bases from J, with 12 bases between. CDR1 is DFQATT and CDR2 is SNEGSKA in the germline V gene (reference sequence). CDR3 length: 12 residues. This CDR3 reads CSARRREVGYTF. The DNA of the CDR3 is TGCAGTGCTAGGAGAAGGGAGGTTGGCTACACCTTC.

This clonotype came up a few times. This rearrangement joins TRBV2 to TRBJ2-5; 7 bases are shared with TRBD2. The tail of the sequence fits TRBJ2-1 better, so the J call may be wrong. CDR1 is SNHLY, CDR2 FYNNEI, per germline. The CDR3 is made up of 16 amino acids. The CDR3 spells CASSETRAGVDNEQFF. In nucleotides, the CDR3 is TGTGCCAGCAGTGAGACAAGGGCGGGGGTAGACAATGAGCAGTTCTTC.

CDR3 residues: CAWSVKAIGPEAFF. DNA of the CDR3: TGTGCCTGGAGTGTAAAGGCCATTGGGCCTGAAGCTTTCTTT. This chain joins TRBV30 and TRBJ1-1; D is ambiguous. CDR3 length equals 14 residues. V was shortened by 0 bases and J by 6 bases, with 14 bases between the two germline ends. In germline, CDR1 is GTSNPN, CDR2 SVGIG (reference sequence).

This clonotype was detected only a few times. This chain links TRBV7-2 with TRBJ2-2; 9 positions match TRBD1. Per germline, CDR1 SGHTA and CDR2 FQGNSA. The CDR3 loop spans 18 amino acids. V lost 0 bases, J lost 2 bases, and 7 bases stayed unmatched. CDR3 in DNA: TGTGCCAGCAGCTTAGCGATATTCACAGGGGGCAACACCGGGGAGCTGTTTTTT. This sequence encodes CASSLAIFTGGNTGELFF.

V is TRBV20-1 and J is TRBJ2-7, with D uncertain. Germline V gives CDR1 DFQATT, CDR2 SNEGSKA (reference sequence). The CDR3 extends over 12 amino acids. V lost 5 bases and J 5 bases, leaving 13 bases between the germline ends. CDR3 region: CSASGPLDEQYF. CDR3 coding DNA: TGCAGTGCTTCCGGACCTCTAGACGAGCAGTACTTC.

The V call is TRBV7-2, the J call TRBJ2-5, with TRBD2 matching 8 bases. This CDR3 spans 15 amino acids. V lost 2 bases and J lost 1; bases outside the gene matches: 3. Germline V gives CDR1 SGHTA, CDR2 FQGNSA. The CDR3 region has the DNA TGTGCCAGCAGCTTAACGGGAGGGCGCCAAGAGACCCAGTACTTC. This gives the protein CASSLTGGRQETQYF.

The genes are TRBV20-1 and TRBJ1-1; 7 nucleotides line up with TRBD1. The CDR3 extends over 13 amino acids. Germline trimming cut 3 bases from V and 3 bases from J; bases unmatched to any gene: 4. Germline values: CDR1 DFQATT, CDR2 SNEGSKA (reference sequence). The DNA of the CDR3 is TGCAGTGCTAGGCAGGGGGGCCACACTGAAGCTTTCTTT. Translating it yields CSARQGGHTEAFF.

The chain joins TRBV25-1 to TRBJ1-2, with D perhaps matching TRBD1 (6 bases). CDR1 MGHDK and CDR2 SYGVNS come from the germline V gene. Trimming took 5 bases from V and 8 from J, leaving 18 bases between them. The CDR3 runs 14 residues. CDR3 protein: CASSSPAGARGYTF. CDR3 DNA sequence: TGTGCCAGCAGTTCCCCCGCAGGGGCAAGAGGCTACACCTTC.